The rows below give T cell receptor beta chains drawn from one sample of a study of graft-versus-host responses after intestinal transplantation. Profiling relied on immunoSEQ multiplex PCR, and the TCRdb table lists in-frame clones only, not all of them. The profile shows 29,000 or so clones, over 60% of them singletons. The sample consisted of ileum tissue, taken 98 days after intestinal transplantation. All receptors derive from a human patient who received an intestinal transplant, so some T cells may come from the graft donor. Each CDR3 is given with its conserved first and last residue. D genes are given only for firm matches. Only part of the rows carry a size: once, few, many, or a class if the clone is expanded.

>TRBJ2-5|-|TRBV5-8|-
CASSLAGLKETQYF
TGTGCCAGCTCCTTGGCAGGGTTAAAAGAGACCCAGTACTTC
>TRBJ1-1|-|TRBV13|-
CASSGMGGHTEAFF
TGTGCCAGCAGCGGAATGGGGGGACACACTGAAGCTTTCTTT
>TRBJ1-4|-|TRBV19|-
CASSIPPKGGGHGGKLFF
TGTGCCAGTAGTATACCCCCGAAAGGTGGCGGACACGGGGGAAAACTGTTTTTT
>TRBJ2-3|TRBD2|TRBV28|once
CASSLRGGITDTQYF
TGTGCCAGCAGTTTACGGGGGGGGATTACAGATACGCAGTATTTT
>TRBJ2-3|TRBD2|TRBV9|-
CASSVDAGGPNTDTQYF
TGTGCCAGCAGCGTAGATGCGGGGGGGCCCAACACAGATACGCAGTATTTT
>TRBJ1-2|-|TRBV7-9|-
CASSVQSGVGAYGYTF
TGTGCCAGCAGCGTTCAGTCAGGGGTGGGGGCCTATGGCTACACCTTC
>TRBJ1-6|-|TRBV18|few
CASSAQGKNSPLHF
TGTGCCAGCTCGGCACAGGGTAAGAATTCACCCCTCCACTTT
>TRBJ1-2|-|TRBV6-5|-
CASSLQRIYGYTF
TGTGCCAGCAGCCTACAGAGAATCTATGGCTACACCTTC
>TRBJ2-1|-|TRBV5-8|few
CASSFMGHEQFF
TGTGCCAGCAGCTTTATGGGCCATGAGCAGTTCTTC
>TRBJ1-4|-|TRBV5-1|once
CASSPTAVTNEKLFF
TGCGCCAGCAGCCCCACGGCAGTAACTAATGAAAAACTGTTTTTT
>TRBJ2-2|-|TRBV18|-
CASSPWLGHNTGELFF
TGTGCCAGCTCACCTTGGCTAGGGCACAACACCGGGGAGCTGTTTTTT
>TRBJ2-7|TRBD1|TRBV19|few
CASSCRGLNYYEQYF
TGTGCCAGTAGTTGCAGGGGGCTCAACTACTACGAGCAGTACTTC
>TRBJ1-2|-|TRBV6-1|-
CASSSFSTPNYGYTF
TGTGCCAGCAGCTCGTTCAGTACCCCTAACTATGGCTACACCTTC
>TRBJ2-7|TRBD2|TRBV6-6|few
CASGGTSGAYEQYF
TGTGCCAGCGGAGGGACTAGCGGGGCCTACGAGCAGTACTTC
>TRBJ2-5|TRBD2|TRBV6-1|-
CASSPGLAGQETQYF
TGTGCCAGCAGTCCTGGACTAGCGGGGCAGGAGACCCAGTACTTC
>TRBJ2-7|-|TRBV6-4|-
CASSAFSGYEQYF
TGTGCCAGCAGTGCGTTCTCTGGGTACGAGCAGTACTTC
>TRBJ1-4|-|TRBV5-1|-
CASSLEYATNEKLFF
TGCGCCAGCAGCTTGGAGTATGCAACTAATGAAAAACTGTTTTTT
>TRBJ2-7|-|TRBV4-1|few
CASSQGDNYEQYF
TGCGCCAGCAGCCAGGGGGACAACTACGAGCAGTACTTC
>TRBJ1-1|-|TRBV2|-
CASSELVRVAGGAFF
TGTGCCAGCAGTGAATTAGTAAGGGTCGCGGGCGGGGCTTTCTTT
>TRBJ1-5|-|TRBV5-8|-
CASSLGYTGGQPQHF
TGTGCCAGCAGCTTGGGGTATACGGGCGGTCAGCCCCAGCATTTT
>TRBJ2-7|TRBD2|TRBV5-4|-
CASSEGTSGGYEQYF
TGTGCCAGCAGCGAAGGAACTAGCGGGGGTTACGAGCAGTACTTC
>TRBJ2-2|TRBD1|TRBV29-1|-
CSVEGQGMAGELFF
TGCAGCGTTGAGGGACAGGGGATGGCCGGGGAGCTGTTTTTT
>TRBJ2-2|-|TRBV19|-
CASMKGPVNTGELFF
TGTGCCAGTATGAAGGGGCCAGTAAACACCGGGGAGCTGTTTTTT
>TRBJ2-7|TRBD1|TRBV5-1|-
CASSSTGGAYEQYF
TGCGCCAGCAGCTCGACAGGGGGGGCCTACGAGCAGTACTTC
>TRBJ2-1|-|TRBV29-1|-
CSVAEGAYEQFF
TGCAGCGTTGCGGAGGGGGCCTATGAGCAGTTCTTC
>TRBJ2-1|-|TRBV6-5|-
CASSPHAYEQFF
TGTGCCAGCAGTCCCCACGCCTATGAGCAGTTCTTC
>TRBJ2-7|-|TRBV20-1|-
CSAPQGLLEYF
TGCAGTGCTCCACAGGGTTTGCTGGAGTACTTC
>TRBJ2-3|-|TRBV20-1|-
CSAFGGIF
TGCAGTGCTTTCGGGGGCATTTTT
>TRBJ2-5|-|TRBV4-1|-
CASSLTGGETQYF
TGCGCCAGCAGCCTAACAGGTGGAGAGACCCAGTACTTC
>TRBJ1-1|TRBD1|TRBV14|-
CATSPGQGWQAFF
TGTGCCACCAGCCCTGGACAGGGTTGGCAAGCTTTCTTT
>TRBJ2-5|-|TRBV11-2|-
CASSSPWGILETQYF
TGTGCCAGCAGCTCTCCCTGGGGCATTTTAGAGACCCAGTACTTC
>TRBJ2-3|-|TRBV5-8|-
CASSNWGTDTQYF
TGTGCCAGCAGCAATTGGGGCACAGATACGCAGTATTTT
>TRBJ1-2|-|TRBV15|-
CATRGWDGYTF
TGTGCCACCAGGGGGTGGGATGGCTACACCTTC
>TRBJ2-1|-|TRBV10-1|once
CASHPGSGNLNEQFF
TGCGCCAGCCACCCGGGGAGCGGTAACCTCAATGAGCAGTTCTTC
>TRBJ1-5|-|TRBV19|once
CASRTAGTPRWSNQPQHF
TGTGCCAGTAGGACCGCAGGGACCCCCAGATGGAGCAATCAGCCCCAGCATTTT
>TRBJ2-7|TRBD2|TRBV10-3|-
CAIAGLAGGPLGYEQYF
TGTGCCATCGCCGGACTAGCGGGGGGGCCGTTGGGCTACGAGCAGTACTTC
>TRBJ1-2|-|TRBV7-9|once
CASSSGAFYGYTF
TGTGCCAGCAGCTCGGGAGCTTTCTATGGCTACACCTTC
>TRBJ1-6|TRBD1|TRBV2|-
CASSTGGSNSPLHF
TGTGCCAGCTCTACAGGGGGGAGTAATTCACCCCTCCACTTT
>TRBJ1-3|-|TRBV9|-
CASSVAGGIGGNTIYF
TGTGCCAGCAGCGTAGCTGGGGGGATCGGTGGAAACACCATATATTTT
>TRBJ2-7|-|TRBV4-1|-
CASSQGRTDSYEQYF
TGCGCCAGCAGCCAAGGCAGAACAGACTCCTACGAGCAGTACTTC
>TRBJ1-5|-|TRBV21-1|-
CASSKGQGSNWPQHF
TGTGCCAGCAGCAAAGGGCAGGGGTCCAATTGGCCCCAGCATTTT
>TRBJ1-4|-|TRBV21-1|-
CASREGATNEKLFF
TGTGCCAGCAGAGAGGGGGCAACTAATGAAAAACTGTTTTTT
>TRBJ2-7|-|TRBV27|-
CASSLSRTASYEQYF
TGTGCCAGCAGTTTATCCCGGACAGCCTCCTACGAGCAGTACTTC
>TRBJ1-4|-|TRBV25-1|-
CASSESAGLNEKLFF
TGTGCCAGCAGTGAATCTGCAGGACTGAATGAAAAACTGTTTTTT
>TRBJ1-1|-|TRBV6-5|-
CASSLPGSLNTEAFF
TGTGCCAGCAGTTTACCAGGGAGTCTGAACACTGAAGCTTTCTTT
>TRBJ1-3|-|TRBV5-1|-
CASSLFLGYSGNTIYF
TGCGCCAGCAGCTTGTTTTTAGGATATTCTGGAAACACCATATATTTT
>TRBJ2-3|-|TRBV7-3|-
CASSLNGPGDTQYF
TGTGCCAGCAGCTTAAACGGTCCTGGAGATACGCAGTATTTT
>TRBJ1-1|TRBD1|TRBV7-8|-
CASSPTTGVIEAFF
TGTGCCAGCAGCCCGACGACAGGGGTTATTGAAGCTTTCTTT
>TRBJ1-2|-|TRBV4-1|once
CASSQTGASYTF
TGCGCCAGCAGCCAGACCGGGGCCTCCTACACCTTC
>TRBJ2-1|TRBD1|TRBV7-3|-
CASSILTGGEQFF
TGTGCCAGCAGCATTCTTACAGGGGGCGAGCAGTTCTTC
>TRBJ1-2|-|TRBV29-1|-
CSVYNYGYTF
TGCAGCGTTTATAATTATGGCTACACCTTC
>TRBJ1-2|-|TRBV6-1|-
CASSDRGGGYTF
TGTGCCAGCAGTGACAGGGGCGGTGGCTACACCTTC
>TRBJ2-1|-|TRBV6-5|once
CATFRFNEQFF
TGTGCCACCTTCCGATTCAATGAGCAGTTCTTC
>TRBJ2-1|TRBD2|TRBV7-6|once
CASSFSGGGDEQFF
TGTGCCAGCAGCTTTTCGGGGGGAGGTGATGAGCAGTTCTTC
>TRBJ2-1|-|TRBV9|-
CASSSEGGANNEQFF
TGTGCCAGCAGTTCAGAGGGGGGGGCGAACAATGAGCAGTTCTTC